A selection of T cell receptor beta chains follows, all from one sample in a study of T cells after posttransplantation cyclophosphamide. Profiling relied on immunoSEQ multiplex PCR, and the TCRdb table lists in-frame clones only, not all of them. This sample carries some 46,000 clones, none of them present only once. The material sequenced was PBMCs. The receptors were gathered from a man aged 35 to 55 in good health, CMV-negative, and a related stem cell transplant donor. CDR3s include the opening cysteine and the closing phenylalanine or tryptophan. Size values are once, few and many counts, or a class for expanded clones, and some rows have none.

cdr3_aa: CASSKTGGPPEAFF; j_call: TRBJ1-1; v_call: TRBV2; clone_size: many
cdr3_aa: CASKGDNYGYTF; j_call: TRBJ1-2; v_call: TRBV6-5; clone_size: many
cdr3_aa: CASSQSSSSNQPQHF; j_call: TRBJ1-5; v_call: TRBV4-1; clone_size: many
cdr3_aa: CASSQEWTSGINEQFF; j_call: TRBJ2-1; v_call: TRBV4-3; clone_size: many
cdr3_aa: CASSVDPSDSYNQPQHF; j_call: TRBJ1-5; v_call: TRBV9; clone_size: many
cdr3_aa: CASSNRDYEQYF; j_call: TRBJ2-7; v_call: TRBV7-8; clone_size: many
cdr3_aa: CASSFADTSTDTQYF; j_call: TRBJ2-3; v_call: TRBV18; clone_size: many
cdr3_aa: CASSSPVTQETQYF; j_call: TRBJ2-5; v_call: TRBV7-2; clone_size: -
cdr3_aa: CASSSRDGYTF; j_call: TRBJ1-2; v_call: TRBV7-9; clone_size: many
cdr3_aa: CASSLSGAPEAFF; j_call: TRBJ1-1; v_call: TRBV27; clone_size: many
cdr3_aa: CASSDTPANTGELFF; j_call: TRBJ2-2; v_call: TRBV9; clone_size: many
cdr3_aa: CASSLGQWWHQETQYF; j_call: TRBJ2-5; v_call: TRBV27; clone_size: many
cdr3_aa: CASTRGGGYGYTF; j_call: TRBJ1-2; v_call: TRBV28; clone_size: many
cdr3_aa: CSVSDRIGQPQHF; j_call: TRBJ1-5; v_call: TRBV29-1; clone_size: many
cdr3_aa: CASSPVRAGTDTQYF; j_call: TRBJ2-3; v_call: TRBV27; clone_size: few
cdr3_aa: CASSRTGTDTQYF; j_call: TRBJ2-3; v_call: TRBV18; clone_size: -
cdr3_aa: CASSQDLSWNTGELFF; j_call: TRBJ2-2; v_call: TRBV4-1; clone_size: many
cdr3_aa: CASSLNRDTPNNEQFF; j_call: TRBJ2-1; v_call: TRBV27; clone_size: few
cdr3_aa: CASSDQRSDTQYF; j_call: TRBJ2-3; v_call: TRBV9; clone_size: few
cdr3_aa: CASRQSGNTGELFF; j_call: TRBJ2-2; v_call: TRBV9; clone_size: many
cdr3_aa: CASSPTTAYGYTF; j_call: TRBJ1-2; v_call: TRBV7-9; clone_size: -
cdr3_aa: CASSLESLAGYNEQFF; j_call: TRBJ2-1; v_call: TRBV7-9; clone_size: -
cdr3_aa: CASSQNRDYTGELFF; j_call: TRBJ2-2; v_call: TRBV5-1; clone_size: many
cdr3_aa: CASRIGVSGNTIYF; j_call: TRBJ1-3; v_call: TRBV4-2; clone_size: many
cdr3_aa: CASSKGQGANYGYTF; j_call: TRBJ1-2; v_call: TRBV9; clone_size: many
cdr3_aa: CAISELTSGGPRNEQFF; j_call: TRBJ2-1; v_call: TRBV10-3; clone_size: many
cdr3_aa: CASSLGGSHNQPQHF; j_call: TRBJ1-5; v_call: TRBV5-8; clone_size: many
cdr3_aa: CASSIMGDRASDTQYF; j_call: TRBJ2-3; v_call: TRBV19; clone_size: many
cdr3_aa: CASSSPGQTMNTEAFF; j_call: TRBJ1-1; v_call: TRBV7-9; clone_size: many
cdr3_aa: CASSLSRDGSPLHF; j_call: TRBJ1-6; v_call: TRBV7-2; clone_size: many
cdr3_aa: CATRGAGGYGQYF; j_call: TRBJ2-7; v_call: TRBV15; clone_size: few
cdr3_aa: CASRVRPTETQYF; j_call: TRBJ2-5; v_call: TRBV27; clone_size: few